This T cell receptor (beta chain) was found in a study of blood T cell repertoires in COVID-19. Study summary: Sources were T cells, B-cell-depleted T cells, or PBMCs; the material itself was cDNA or gDNA.

Germline V gene lookup returns CDR1 SGHTS and CDR2 YDEGEE. The CDR3 is made up of 15 amino acids. With 3 bases removed from V and 0 bases from J, the gap between germline ends came to 11 bases. Source study methods: Reference gene primer amplification gave estimated nucleated cell counts. Profiling relied on immunoSEQ multiplex PCR, and the TCRdb table lists in-frame clones only, not all of them. V and J calls and clone size come straight from that table; D and trimming were deduced from the DNA. The table records over 350,000 clones, around 86% of them present only once. The chain joins TRBV5-8 to TRBJ2-3; the D gene is possibly TRBD2 (6 bases). The sequenced material came from peripheral blood. The sequence came from a woman aged 25 to 45 with active or convalescent COVID-19. The chain's CDR3 is CASSSRGASTDTQYF. The CDR3 DNA is TGTGCCAGCAGCTCCCGCGGGGCTAGCACAGATACGCAGTATTTT.